The next 3 T cell receptor beta chains were all read from a single sample in a study of cytomegalovirus exposure and HLA in healthy donors. Both 60 Vbeta primers and 13 Jbeta primers went into the PCR. Here immunoSEQ multiplex PCR was the method, and the copy in TCRdb shows in-frame clones only, minus some. The data contain about 170,000 clones, roughly 78% of them singletons. The sequenced sample was PBMCs. Receptors originate from a woman in her fifties or sixties in good health and CMV-seropositive.

This clone was counted a few times. The sample contains more than one DNA sequence encoding this CDR3. The V call is TRBV7-2, the J call TRBJ2-7; TRBD2 matches at 9 bases. This CDR3 has 14 residues. Germline V lookup: CDR1 SGHTA, CDR2 FQGNSA. The V segment lost 3 bases and the J segment 0 bases; nucleotides outside the gene matches: 0. The CDR3 sequence is CASSLTSGSYEQYF. The CDR3 bases are TGTGCCAGCAGCTTGACTAGCGGCTCCTACGAGCAGTACTTC.

The chain employs TRBV4-2 and TRBJ2-1; the match to TRBD2 covers 7 bases. V dropped 0 bases and J dropped 6; count of bases not matched to a gene: 8. CDR1 is LGHNA, CDR2 YNFKEQ, per germline. The CDR3 has 16 residues. CDR3 nucleotides: TGTGCCAGCAGCCAAGATTTGGCGGGAGCCCGCAATGAGCAGTTCTTC. It specifies CASSQDLAGARNEQFF.

The V and J genes are TRBV7-2 and TRBJ2-5; 10 bases are shared with TRBD2. J lost 3 bases, V lost 3 bases, and 4 bases had no gene match. The CDR3 runs to 15 residues. Germline CDR1 reads SGHTA; CDR2 reads FQGNSA. CDR3 loop: CASSFKLAGKETQYF. In DNA, the CDR3 is TGTGCCAGCAGCTTTAAACTAGCGGGAAAAGAGACCCAGTACTTC.